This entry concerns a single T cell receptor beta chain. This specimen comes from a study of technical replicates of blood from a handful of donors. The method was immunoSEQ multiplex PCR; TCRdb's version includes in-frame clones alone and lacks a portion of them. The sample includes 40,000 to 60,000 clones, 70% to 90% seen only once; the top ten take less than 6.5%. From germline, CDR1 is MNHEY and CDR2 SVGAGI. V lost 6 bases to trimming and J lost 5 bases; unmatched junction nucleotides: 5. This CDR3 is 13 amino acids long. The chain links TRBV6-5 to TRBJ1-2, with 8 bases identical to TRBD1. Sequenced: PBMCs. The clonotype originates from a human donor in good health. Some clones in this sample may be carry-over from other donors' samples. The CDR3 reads CASRKDREYGYTF. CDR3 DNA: TGTGCCAGCAGAAAGGACAGGGAATATGGCTACACCTTC.